The present entry profiles one T cell receptor beta chain with its context. The CDR3 runs 13 residues. J was trimmed by 7 bases and V by 10 bases; bases with no gene match: 8. Per the germline V gene, CDR1 is SGDLS and CDR2 is YYNGEE. The data were produced by immunoSEQ multiplex PCR, yet TCRdb's version contains in-frame clones alone and is incomplete. This repertoire shows about 150,000 clones, about 90% found once; its top ten account for roughly 0.51%. This record comes from a study of blood T cell repertoires in COVID-19. The chain joins TRBV9 to TRBJ1-6; 7 nucleotides agree with TRBD1. The receptor was isolated from a man aged 45-65 years with acute or convalescent COVID-19. Input material: peripheral blood. The CDR3: CAGGQGENSPLHF. The CDR3 region has the DNA TGTGCCGGGGGGCAGGGGGAGAATTCACCCCTCCACTTT.